The sequence of this T cell receptor (beta chain) was determined in a study of Ad26.COV2.S vaccination and SARS-CoV-2 variants (dated by TCRdb to about 2021). Looking at the study overall: Donors in the vaccine arm were drawn from COV1001, a multicentre, randomized, double-blind, placebo-controlled phase I-IIa trial testing Ad26.COV2.S in healthy adults. Ad26.COV2.S was given intramuscularly at 5x10^10 or 1x10^11 viral particles, as a single shot or as two shots 56 days apart. TCRbeta repertoire sequencing was used to assess the specificity and breadth of SARS-CoV-2-reactive T cell receptors after Ad26.COV2.S vaccination. The TCR-sequenced set comprised approximately 30 samples: around 20 Ad26.COV2.S vaccine recipients, 5 placebo recipients and 8 SARS-CoV-2 convalescent individuals. Trial participants were randomized into five groups of five: low-dose or high-dose Ad26.COV2.S given once or twice, or placebo on both occasions. Throughout the experiments and outcome assessment, investigators stayed blinded to trial group allocation.

This sample's treatment or condition label indicates: around 19 received Ad26.COV2.S at low or high dose, single or two shots; about five received placebo; per-sample allocation not given. For vaccine and placebo recipients, repertoires were sequenced using samples collected on day 63 after the first injection. Cohort 1b enrolled around 23 adults aged 18-55 years at a single site in Boston, USA, between 29 July and 7 August 2020. Ad26.COV2.S was a replication-incompetent adenovirus type 26 vector expressing a prefusion-stabilized SARS-CoV-2 spike protein from the original Wuhan strain. Overall study results and their limits: After vaccination, substantial breadth of spike-specific CD8+ and CD4+ T cell responses was reported. Higher spike-specific TCR breadth was observed in Ad26.COV2.S recipients than in placebo recipients (P = 0.0014). It was noted by the authors that total T cell responses may have been underestimated by the TCR breadth and depth analyses. The study was not powered to compare responses between vaccine doses or regimens. Vaccine and placebo recipients had similar non-spike TCR breadth, a finding consistent with the vaccine containing only spike.

On this clone: There is no known antigen for this receptor. Qualities for individual bases were not recorded, and no much larger clone is one base off.

TCRbeta CDR3 regions were sequenced with the immunoSEQ Assay. After extraction, genomic DNA underwent amplification by bias-controlled multiplex PCR, followed by high-throughput sequencing. The study's processing was this. Collapsing and filtering of sequences were performed to quantify the absolute abundance of each unique TCRbeta CDR3 region. T cell fraction was estimated by normalizing TCRbeta template counts to usable DNA, with usable DNA measured through amplification of reference genes found in all nucleated cells. Repertoire TCRs were annotated as SARS-CoV-2-specific when V gene, CDR3 amino acid sequence and J gene were exactly matched to a known reactive TCR set. MIRA supplied the reference SARS-CoV-2 TCR set, which was filtered for enrichment in COVID-19-positive ImmuneCODE repertoires so that public or cross-reactive TCRs were removed. Based on the MIRA antigens, annotated TCRs were further analysed at the level of specific ORF or position within ORF. Breadth was defined as annotated unique rearrangements over total unique productive rearrangements; depth was the summed frequency of those rearrangements. TCR breadth was compared between groups using two-sided Wilcoxon rank-sum tests. TCRdb stores this immuneACCESS table with in-frame sequences only. Part of the clones is absent; in the studies checked, under half of the shortfall reflects unresolved V genes, and no reason is known for the rest. V, J and clone size are those of that table, while D and trimming were read from the DNA. The sample table records about 680,000 clones; 89% of these occur just once. The ten largest clonotypes hold 1.5% of the sample.

Spanning cysteine to phenylalanine, the CDR3 consists of 16 amino acids. CDR3 DNA only is kept here, 48 bases in frame from base 1. The V gene is TRBV21-1 and the J gene is TRBJ1-1. TRBV21-1 is noted as a pseudogene. The clonotype was recovered from a person between 18 and 60 years old who received the Ad26.COV2.S COVID-19 vaccine or a placebo. This specimen consisted of peripheral blood, obtained in a trial of Ad26.COV2.S vaccine versus placebo. The base sequence is TGTGCCAGCAGCTGTAAGGGGGGAAGGGAGAACACTGAAGCTTTCTTT. This codes for CASSCKGGRENTEAFF.